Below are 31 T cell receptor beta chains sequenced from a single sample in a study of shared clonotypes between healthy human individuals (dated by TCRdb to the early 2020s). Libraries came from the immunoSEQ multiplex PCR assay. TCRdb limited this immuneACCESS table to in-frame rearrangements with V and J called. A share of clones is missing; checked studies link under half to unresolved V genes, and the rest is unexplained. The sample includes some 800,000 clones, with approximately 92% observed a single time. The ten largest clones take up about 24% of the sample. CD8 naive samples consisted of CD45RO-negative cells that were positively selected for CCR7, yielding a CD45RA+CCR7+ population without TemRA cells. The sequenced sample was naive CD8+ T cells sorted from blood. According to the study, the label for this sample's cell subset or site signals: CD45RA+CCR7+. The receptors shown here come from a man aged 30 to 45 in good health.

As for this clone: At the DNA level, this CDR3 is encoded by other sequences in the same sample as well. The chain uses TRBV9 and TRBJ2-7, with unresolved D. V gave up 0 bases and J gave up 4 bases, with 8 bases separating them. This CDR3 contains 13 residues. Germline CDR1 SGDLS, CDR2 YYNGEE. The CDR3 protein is CASSVGTSYEQYF. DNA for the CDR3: TGTGCCAGCAGCGTAGGCACGTCGTACGAGCAGTACTTC.

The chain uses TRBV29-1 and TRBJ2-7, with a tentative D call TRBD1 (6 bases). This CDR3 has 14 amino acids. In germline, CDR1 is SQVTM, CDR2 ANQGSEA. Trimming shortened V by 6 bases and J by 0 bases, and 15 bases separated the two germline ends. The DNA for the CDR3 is TGCAGCGTGGGTGACAGGAATCTCTCCTACGAGCAGTACTTC. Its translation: CSVGDRNLSYEQYF.

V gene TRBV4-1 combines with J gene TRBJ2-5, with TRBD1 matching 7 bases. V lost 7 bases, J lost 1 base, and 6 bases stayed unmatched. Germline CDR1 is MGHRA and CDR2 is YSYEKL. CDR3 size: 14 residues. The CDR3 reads CASNTGTAQETQYF. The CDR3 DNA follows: TGCGCCAGCAACACCGGGACAGCCCAAGAGACCCAGTACTTC.

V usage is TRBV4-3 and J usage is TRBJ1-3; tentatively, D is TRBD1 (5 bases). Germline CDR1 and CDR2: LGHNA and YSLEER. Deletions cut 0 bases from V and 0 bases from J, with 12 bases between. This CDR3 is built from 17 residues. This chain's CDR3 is CASSQDFVGASGNTIYF. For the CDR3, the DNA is TGCGCCAGCAGCCAAGATTTTGTCGGGGCCTCTGGAAACACCATATATTTT.

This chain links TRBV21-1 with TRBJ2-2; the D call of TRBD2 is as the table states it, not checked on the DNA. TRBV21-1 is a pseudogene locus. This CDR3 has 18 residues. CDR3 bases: TGTGCCAGCAGCAAAGTGATAAAACTACTGATGGTAGCCGGGGAGCTGTTTTTT. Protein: CASSKVIKLLMVAGELFF.

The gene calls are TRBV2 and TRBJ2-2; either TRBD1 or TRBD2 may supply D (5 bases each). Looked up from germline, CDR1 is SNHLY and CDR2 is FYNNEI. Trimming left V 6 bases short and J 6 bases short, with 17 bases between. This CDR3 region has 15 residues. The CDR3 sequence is CASRVEGNPAGELFF. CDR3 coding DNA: TGTGCCAGCAGGGTCGAGGGGAATCCTGCCGGGGAGCTGTTTTTT. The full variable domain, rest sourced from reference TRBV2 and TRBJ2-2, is EPEVTQTPSHQVTQMGQEVILRCVPISNHLYFYWYRQILGQKVEFLVSFYNNEISEKSEIFDDQFSVERPDGSNFTLKIRSTKLEDSAMYFCASRVEGNPAGELFFGEGSRLTVL.

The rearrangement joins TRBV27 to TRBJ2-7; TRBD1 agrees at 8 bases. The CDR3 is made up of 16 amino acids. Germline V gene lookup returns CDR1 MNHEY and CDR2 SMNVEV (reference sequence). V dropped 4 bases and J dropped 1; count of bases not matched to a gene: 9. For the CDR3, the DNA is TGTGCCAGCAGTTCTTTGGGACAGGAGGGATCCTACGAGCAGTACTTC. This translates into CASSSLGQEGSYEQYF.

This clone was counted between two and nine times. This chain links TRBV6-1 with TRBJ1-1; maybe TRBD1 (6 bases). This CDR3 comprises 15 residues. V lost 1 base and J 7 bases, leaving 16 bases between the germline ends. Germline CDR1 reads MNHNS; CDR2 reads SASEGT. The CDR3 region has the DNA TGTGCCAGCAGTGAAGGTGGAGGGGGTGGTAATGAAGCTTTCTTT. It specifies CASSEGGGGGNEAFF.

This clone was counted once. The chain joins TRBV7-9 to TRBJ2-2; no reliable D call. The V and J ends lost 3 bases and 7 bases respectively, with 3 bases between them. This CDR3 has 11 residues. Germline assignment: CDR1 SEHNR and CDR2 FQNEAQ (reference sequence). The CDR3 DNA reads TGTGCCAGCAGCTTGTACGGGGAGCTGTTTTTT. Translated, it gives CASSLYGELFF.

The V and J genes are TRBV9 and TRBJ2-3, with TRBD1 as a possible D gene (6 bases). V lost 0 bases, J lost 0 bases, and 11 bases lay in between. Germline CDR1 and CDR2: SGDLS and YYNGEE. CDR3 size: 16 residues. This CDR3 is CASSVEGDPSTDTQYF. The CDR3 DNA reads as TGTGCCAGCAGCGTAGAGGGGGACCCGAGCACAGATACGCAGTATTTT.

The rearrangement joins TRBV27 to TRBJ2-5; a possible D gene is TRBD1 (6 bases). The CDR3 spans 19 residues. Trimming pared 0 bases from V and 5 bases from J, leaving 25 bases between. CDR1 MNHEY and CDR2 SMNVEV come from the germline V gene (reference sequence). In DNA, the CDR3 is TGTGCCAGCAGTTTATCGATACTCAAGACAGGATTAGGTGGGGAGACCCAGTACTTC. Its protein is CASSLSILKTGLGGETQYF.

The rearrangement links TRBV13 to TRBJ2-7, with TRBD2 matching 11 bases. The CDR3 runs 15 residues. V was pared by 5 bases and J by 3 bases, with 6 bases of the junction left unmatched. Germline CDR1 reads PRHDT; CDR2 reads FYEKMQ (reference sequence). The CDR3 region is CASSHGTSGNYEQYF. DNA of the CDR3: TGTGCCAGCAGCCACGGGACTAGCGGTAACTACGAGCAGTACTTC.

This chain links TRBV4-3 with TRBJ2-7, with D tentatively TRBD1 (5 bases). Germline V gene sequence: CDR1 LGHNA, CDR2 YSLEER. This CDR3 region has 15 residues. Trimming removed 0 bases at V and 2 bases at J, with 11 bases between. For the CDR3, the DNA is TGCGCCAGCAGCCAAGAAAGGCAGGGTGCCTACGAGCAGTACTTC. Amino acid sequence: CASSQERQGAYEQYF.

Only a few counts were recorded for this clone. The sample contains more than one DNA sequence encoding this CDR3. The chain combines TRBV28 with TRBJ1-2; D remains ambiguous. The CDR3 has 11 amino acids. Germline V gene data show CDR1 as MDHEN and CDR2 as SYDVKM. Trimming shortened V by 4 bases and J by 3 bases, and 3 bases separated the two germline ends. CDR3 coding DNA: TGTGCCAGCAGTTCTCACTATGGCTACACCTTC. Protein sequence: CASSSHYGYTF.

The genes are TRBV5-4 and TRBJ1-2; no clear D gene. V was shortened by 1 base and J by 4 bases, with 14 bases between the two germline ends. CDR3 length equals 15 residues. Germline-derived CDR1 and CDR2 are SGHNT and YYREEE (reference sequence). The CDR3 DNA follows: TGTGCCAGCAGCTTGAGGAGTAACGAGGTCTATGGCTACACCTTC. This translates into CASSLRSNEVYGYTF.

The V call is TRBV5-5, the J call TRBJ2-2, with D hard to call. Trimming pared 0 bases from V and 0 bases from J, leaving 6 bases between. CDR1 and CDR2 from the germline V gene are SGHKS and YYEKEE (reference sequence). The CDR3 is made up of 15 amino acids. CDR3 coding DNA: TGTGCCAGCAGCTTGGAGCAGCCGAACACCGGGGAGCTGTTTTTT. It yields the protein CASSLEQPNTGELFF.

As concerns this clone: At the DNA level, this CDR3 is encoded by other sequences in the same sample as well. CDR3 nucleotide sequence: TGTGCCAGCAGCGTGGGGGGTACAACTGAAGCTTTCTTT. Translating it yields CASSVGGTTEAFF. The V gene is TRBV9, the J gene TRBJ1-1; possible D gene TRBD1, 5 bases. CDR1 is SGDLS, CDR2 YYNGEE, per germline. The CDR3 is 13 amino acids. Trimming took off 2 bases at V and 5 bases at J, with 10 bases between the two ends.

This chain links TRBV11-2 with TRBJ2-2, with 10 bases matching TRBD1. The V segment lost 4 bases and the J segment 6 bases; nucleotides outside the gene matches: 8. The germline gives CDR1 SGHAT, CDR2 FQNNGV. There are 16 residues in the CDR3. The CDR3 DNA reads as TGTGCCAGCAGCTGGCCGGGACAGGGGTCCCCCGGGGAGCTGTTTTTT. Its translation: CASSWPGQGSPGELFF.

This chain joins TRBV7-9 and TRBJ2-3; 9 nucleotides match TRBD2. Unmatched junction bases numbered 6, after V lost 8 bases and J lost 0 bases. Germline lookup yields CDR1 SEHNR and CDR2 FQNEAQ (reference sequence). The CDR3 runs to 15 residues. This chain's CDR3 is CASVLAGTSTDTQYF. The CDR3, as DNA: TGTGCCAGCGTCCTAGCGGGGACAAGCACAGATACGCAGTATTTT.

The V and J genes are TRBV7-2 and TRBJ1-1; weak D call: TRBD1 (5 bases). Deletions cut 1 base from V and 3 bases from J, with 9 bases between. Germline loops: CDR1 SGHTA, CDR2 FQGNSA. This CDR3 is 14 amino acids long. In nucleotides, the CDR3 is TGTGCCAGCAGCTTAGATGGGGGGTACACTGAAGCTTTCTTT. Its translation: CASSLDGGYTEAFF.

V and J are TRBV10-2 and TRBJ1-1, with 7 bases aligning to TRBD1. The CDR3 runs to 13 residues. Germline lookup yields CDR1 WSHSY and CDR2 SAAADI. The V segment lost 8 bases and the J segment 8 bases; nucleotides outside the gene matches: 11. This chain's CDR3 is CASSPSGGLEAFF. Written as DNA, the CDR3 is TGCGCCAGCTCCCCCTCAGGGGGGTTGGAAGCTTTCTTT.

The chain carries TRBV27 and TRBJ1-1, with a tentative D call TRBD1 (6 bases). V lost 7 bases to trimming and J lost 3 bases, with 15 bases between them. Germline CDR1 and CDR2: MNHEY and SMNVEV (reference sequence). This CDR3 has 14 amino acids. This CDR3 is CASTPQGAYTEAFF. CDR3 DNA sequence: TGTGCCAGCACCCCACAGGGTGCGTACACTGAAGCTTTCTTT.

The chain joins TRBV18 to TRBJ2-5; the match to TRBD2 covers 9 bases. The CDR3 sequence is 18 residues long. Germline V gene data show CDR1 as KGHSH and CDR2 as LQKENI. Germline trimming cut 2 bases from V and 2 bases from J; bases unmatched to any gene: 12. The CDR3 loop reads CASSPSLGLATAQETQYF. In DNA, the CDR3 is TGTGCCAGCTCACCATCGTTAGGACTAGCGACCGCACAAGAGACCCAGTACTTC.

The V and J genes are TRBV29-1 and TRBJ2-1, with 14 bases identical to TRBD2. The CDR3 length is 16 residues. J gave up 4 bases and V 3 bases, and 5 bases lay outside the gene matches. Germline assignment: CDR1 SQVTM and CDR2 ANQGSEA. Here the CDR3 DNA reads TGCAGCGTTGAGGGACTAGCGGGGGAGAGATACAATGAGCAGTTCTTC. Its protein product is CSVEGLAGERYNEQFF.

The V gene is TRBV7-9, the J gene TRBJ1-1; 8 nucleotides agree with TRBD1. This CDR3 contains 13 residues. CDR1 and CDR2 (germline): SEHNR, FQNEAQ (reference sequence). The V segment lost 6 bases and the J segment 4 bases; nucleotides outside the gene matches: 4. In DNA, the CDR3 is TGTGCCAGCAGGATCACAGGGGGCACTGAAGCTTTCTTT. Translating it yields CASRITGGTEAFF.

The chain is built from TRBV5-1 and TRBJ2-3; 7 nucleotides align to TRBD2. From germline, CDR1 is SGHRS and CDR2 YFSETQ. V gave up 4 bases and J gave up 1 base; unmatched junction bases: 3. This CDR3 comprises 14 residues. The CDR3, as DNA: TGCGCCAGCAGCACCCGGGGGGGCACAGATACGCAGTATTTT. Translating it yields CASSTRGGTDTQYF.

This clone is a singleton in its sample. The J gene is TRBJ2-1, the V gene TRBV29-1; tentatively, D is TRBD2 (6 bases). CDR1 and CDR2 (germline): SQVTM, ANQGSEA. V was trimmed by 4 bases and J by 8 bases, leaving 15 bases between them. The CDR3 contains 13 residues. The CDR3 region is CSVVGSRVYEQFF. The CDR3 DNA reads TGCAGCGTTGTCGGGAGTCGTGTCTATGAGCAGTTCTTC.

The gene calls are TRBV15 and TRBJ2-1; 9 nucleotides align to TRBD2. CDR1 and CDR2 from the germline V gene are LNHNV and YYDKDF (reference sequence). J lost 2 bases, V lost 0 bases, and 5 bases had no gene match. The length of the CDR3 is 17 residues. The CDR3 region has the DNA TGTGCCACCAGCAGAGAGTTGGGCGGGAGGGCCTACAATGAGCAGTTCTTC. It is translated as CATSRELGGRAYNEQFF.

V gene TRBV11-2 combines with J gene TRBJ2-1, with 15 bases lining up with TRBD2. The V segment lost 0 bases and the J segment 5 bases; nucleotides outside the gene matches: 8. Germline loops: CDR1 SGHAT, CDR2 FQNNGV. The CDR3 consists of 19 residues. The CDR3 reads CASSLDFTGLAGGDNEQFF. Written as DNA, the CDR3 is TGTGCCAGCAGCTTAGATTTTACGGGACTAGCGGGAGGAGACAATGAGCAGTTCTTC.

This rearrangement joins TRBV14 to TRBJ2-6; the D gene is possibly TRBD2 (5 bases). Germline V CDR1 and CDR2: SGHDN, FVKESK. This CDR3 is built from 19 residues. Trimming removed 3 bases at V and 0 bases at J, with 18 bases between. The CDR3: CASSQRVPDESSGANVLTF. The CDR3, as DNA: TGTGCCAGCAGCCAGAGGGTCCCCGACGAATCCTCTGGGGCCAACGTCCTGACTTTC.

The DNA of the CDR3 is TGTGCCAGCAGTCCCCGGGTAAATGAAAAACTGTTTTTT. The encoded protein is CASSPRVNEKLFF. V is TRBV27 and J is TRBJ1-4; D unclear. Trimming cost V 5 bases and J 5 bases, with 9 bases left between them. The length of the CDR3 is 13 residues. The germline V gene has CDR1 MNHEY and CDR2 SMNVEV (reference sequence).